The sequence of this TCR beta chain was determined in a study of shared clonotypes between healthy human individuals. Germline V gene data show CDR1 as SGHNT and CDR2 as YYREEE (reference sequence). The V end was cut by 0 bases, the J end by 2 bases, with 9 bases between. The CDR3 runs to 14 residues. The assay was immunoSEQ multiplex PCR, and TCRdb's table has in-frame clones only and misses some. The repertoire consists of hundreds of thousands of clones, with 90% to 95% occurring once and the leading ten covering over 0.1%. Naivety among CD8 cells was defined by CD45RO negativity and positive CCR7 selection, thereby excluding terminally differentiated effector memory CD45RA+ cells. Points on this clone: The same CDR3 arises from other DNA sequences in this sample as well.

The chain employs TRBV5-4 and TRBJ2-7; either TRBD1 or TRBD2 may supply D (5 bases each). Sample: naive CD8+ T cells sorted from blood. This receptor was identified in a young woman in good health. The CDR3 DNA follows: TGTGCCAGCAGCTTGGCCGGGACGCCCTACGAGCAGTACTTC. Encoded protein: CASSLAGTPYEQYF.